This TCR beta chain was retrieved from a study of T-cell memory formation after mild COVID-19. The germline CDR1 and CDR2 sequences are LGHNA and YSLEER. Trimming took off 3 bases at V and 0 bases at J, with 10 bases between the two ends. The CDR3 sequence is 15 residues long. This clonotype has more than one count but fewer than ten. TCRdb fed the 5' RACE reads into MiXCR, producing one record per CDR3 protein. The data contain around 250,000 distinct CDR3 sequences, 15% to 20% of them singletons. This TCR came from a man aged 18 to 29 who had mild COVID-19 (a few samples of this study predate the infection). Cell type and time point are not known. The chain couples TRBV4-3 to TRBJ2-3; no clear D gene. The sample consisted of PBMCs or a T cell subset sorted from them (not recorded which). The CDR3 region is CASSQQDQSTDTQYF. The CDR3, as DNA: TGCGCCAGCAGCCAGCAGGACCAAAGCACAGATACGCAGTATTTT.